These 29 T cell receptor beta chains were sequenced from one sample in a study of cytomegalovirus exposure and HLA in healthy donors. With 60 Vbeta and 13 Jbeta primers, the PCR was carried out. Data came from immunoSEQ multiplex PCR; TCRdb stores just in-frame clones and leaves some out. The data show some 120,000 clones, around 75% seen once. Sequenced material: PBMCs. The receptors originated from a woman aged 45-59 years in good health and CMV-seropositive.

The chain employs TRBV18 and TRBJ2-5, with TRBD2 matching over 11 bases. CDR1 and CDR2 from the germline V gene are KGHSH and LQKENI. V lost 3 bases, J lost 4 bases, and 4 bases stayed unmatched. The CDR3 is 15 residues long. The CDR3 nucleotides read TGTGCCAGCTCACCCCTAGCGGGGGGTTCAGAGACCCAGTACTTC. Amino acid sequence: CASSPLAGGSETQYF.

This clone was found a few times. The chain links TRBV14 to TRBJ2-2; D gene unclear. The CDR3 spans 12 residues. CDR1 is SGHDN and CDR2 is FVKESK in the germline V gene. Trimming left V 4 bases short and J 2 bases short, with 2 bases between. The CDR3 DNA follows: TGTGCCAGCAGCCTAAACACCGGGGAGCTGTTTTTT. Amino acids: CASSLNTGELFF.

The chain recombines TRBV4-3 with TRBJ1-3; D unclear. From germline, CDR1 is LGHNA and CDR2 YSLEER. V lost 0 bases to trimming and J lost 11 bases, with 11 bases between them. This CDR3 spans 13 amino acids. The CDR3 DNA reads as TGCGCCAGCAGCCAAGAATTGGGAGCCTCCATATATTTT. This translates into CASSQELGASIYF.

In DNA form, the CDR3 reads TGTGCCAGTAGTACCCCAGGGCTCGGCACTGAAGCTTTCTTT. The encoded protein is CASSTPGLGTEAFF. The rearrangement links TRBV19 to TRBJ1-1; weak D call: TRBD1 (5 bases). Germline values: CDR1 LNHDA, CDR2 SQIVND (reference sequence). The CDR3 is 14 residues long. Trimming removed 4 bases at V and 4 bases at J, with 13 bases between.

This chain connects TRBV9 to TRBJ2-2, with TRBD1 matching over 7 bases. This CDR3 contains 13 residues. Germline CDR1 and CDR2: SGDLS and YYNGEE. The ends lost 3 bases at V and 6 bases at J; junction bases unmatched: 2. CDR3 residues: CASSDQGAGELFF. The CDR3 DNA is TGTGCCAGCAGCGATCAGGGGGCCGGGGAGCTGTTTTTT.

The rearrangement joins TRBV27 to TRBJ2-4, with 7 bases that match TRBD2. Unmatched junction bases numbered 7, after V lost 3 bases and J lost 8 bases. This CDR3 is built from 14 residues. Germline CDR1 is MNHEY and CDR2 is SMNVEV (reference sequence). The CDR3 loop reads CASSLGGEGDIQYF. CDR3 nucleotides: TGTGCCAGCAGTTTGGGAGGGGAAGGGGACATTCAGTACTTC.

This clone turned up a few times. The rearrangement links TRBV6-1 to TRBJ2-7, with TRBD2 identical over 8 bases. CDR3 length equals 16 residues. V gave up 2 bases and J gave up 1 base; unmatched junction bases: 7. The germline gives CDR1 MNHNS, CDR2 SASEGT. CDR3 in DNA: TGTGCCAGCAGTGAATTCGGCAGCGGGGGTTCCTACGAGCAGTACTTC. Translating it yields CASSEFGSGGSYEQYF.

The V and J genes are TRBV5-6 and TRBJ2-5; the match to TRBD2 covers 7 bases. The length of the CDR3 is 14 residues. With V trimmed by 1 base and J by 5 bases, 5 bases remained unmatched. Germline assignment: CDR1 SGHDT and CDR2 YYEEEE. CDR3 sequence: CASSLLQGGETQYF. The CDR3 coding sequence is TGTGCCAGCAGCTTGTTGCAGGGAGGGGAGACCCAGTACTTC. Looking up the rest from reference TRBV5-6 and TRBJ2-5 gives the full variable domain: DAGVTQSPTHLIKTRGQQVTLRCSPKSGHDTVSWYQQALGQGPQFIFQYYEEEERQRGNFPDRFSGHQFPNYSSELNVNALLLGDSALYLCASSLLQGGETQYFGPGTRLLVL.

V and J are TRBV6-5 and TRBJ2-1; tentatively, D is TRBD1 (6 bases). This CDR3 is 11 amino acids long. Trimming pared 9 bases from V and 6 bases from J, leaving 9 bases between. Germline V CDR1 and CDR2: MNHEY, SVGAGI. The CDR3 loop is CASSRGNEQFF. As DNA, the CDR3 is TGTGCCAGTTCCAGGGGCAATGAGCAGTTCTTC.

The rearrangement uses TRBV5-1 and TRBJ2-1; D may be TRBD2 (7 bases). The V end was cut by 0 bases, the J end by 4 bases, with 14 bases between. The germline V gene encodes CDR1 SGHRS and CDR2 YFSETQ. CDR3 length: 16 amino acids. Here the CDR3 DNA reads TGCGCCAGCAGCTTGGCCAAACAGGGAGGGTACAATGAGCAGTTCTTC. Its translation is CASSLAKQGGYNEQFF. The whole variable domain, remainder taken from reference TRBV5-1 and TRBJ2-1, is KAGVTQTPRYLIKTRGQQVTLSCSPISGHRSVSWYQQTPGQGLQFLFEYFSETQRNKGNFPGRFSGRQFSNSRSEMNVSTLELGDSALYLCASSLAKQGGYNEQFFGPGTRLTVL.

The genes are TRBV11-2 and TRBJ2-5; TRBD1 might be the D (5 bases). V shed 1 base and J shed 2 bases, with 14 bases lying between them. The V gene's germline CDR1 is SGHAT and CDR2 FQNNGV. The CDR3 runs 16 residues. The CDR3 sequence: CASSLGVGAAQETQYF. The CDR3 DNA sequence: TGTGCCAGCAGCTTAGGGGTTGGGGCAGCACAAGAGACCCAGTACTTC.

The chain links TRBV5-1 to TRBJ2-3; 7 bases agree with TRBD2. The trim removed 0 bases at V and 2 bases at J, leaving 6 bases unmatched. The CDR3 spans 16 residues. Per the germline V gene, CDR1 is SGHRS and CDR2 is YFSETQ. The CDR3 is CASSLGDYLPTDTQYF. The CDR3 bases are TGCGCCAGCAGCTTGGGGGACTACCTTCCCACAGATACGCAGTATTTT.

CDR3 loop: CASSLTDSSSYNEQFF. DNA of the CDR3: TGTGCCAGCAGCTTAACGGACTCCAGCTCCTACAATGAGCAGTTCTTC. The chain uses TRBV7-6 and TRBJ2-1; D perhaps matches TRBD2 (5 bases). Germline V gene data show CDR1 as SGHVS and CDR2 as FNYEAQ. Trimming pared 2 bases from V and 0 bases from J, leaving 11 bases between. The length of the CDR3 is 16 residues.

V usage is TRBV10-3 and J usage is TRBJ2-6; TRBD1 matches at 10 bases. Unmatched junction bases numbered 5, after V lost 6 bases and J lost 3 bases. Germline CDR1 and CDR2: ENHRY and SYGVKD. The CDR3 covers 16 residues. Here the CDR3 reads CAIRGDRGRGANVLTF. The DNA for the CDR3 is TGTGCCATCAGGGGGGACAGGGGACGTGGGGCCAACGTCCTGACTTTC.

The chain recombines TRBV27 with TRBJ1-4; D gene unclear. CDR1 is MNHEY and CDR2 is SMNVEV in the germline V gene (reference sequence). The V gene lost 1 base and the J gene lost 0 bases, with 9 bases spanning the gap. The CDR3 is 16 amino acids. CDR3 DNA sequence: TGTGCCAGCAGTTTATATGCGGTAGCAACTAATGAAAAACTGTTTTTT. Its translation is CASSLYAVATNEKLFF.

This clone was seen only once. The DNA of the CDR3 is TGTGCCAGCAAACCGGGACACTCGAACACTGAAGCTTTCTTT. Translating gives CASKPGHSNTEAFF. This chain joins TRBV6-1 and TRBJ1-1, with TRBD1 as a possible D gene (6 bases). The CDR3 has 14 amino acids. Germline V lookup: CDR1 MNHNS, CDR2 SASEGT. Trimming shortened V by 7 bases and J by 1 base, and 13 bases separated the two germline ends.

V and J are TRBV25-1 and TRBJ1-6, with D maybe TRBD1 (5 bases). CDR3 length: 16 residues. Deletions cut 2 bases from V and 8 bases from J, with 16 bases between. Germline CDR1 reads MGHDK; CDR2 reads SYGVNS. The CDR3 loop is CASSEGWGREDSPLHF. The CDR3, as DNA: TGTGCCAGCAGTGAAGGCTGGGGCAGGGAGGATTCACCCCTCCACTTT.

On this clone: One junction end disagrees with the germline gene, perhaps due to a read error. This chain connects TRBV2 to TRBJ1-1; D not certain. CDR1 is SNHLY, CDR2 FYNNEI, per germline. The CDR3 covers 12 residues. The CDR3 spells CASIYDGCRNSF. The CDR3 DNA sequence: TGTGCCAGCATTTATGACGGGTGTCGTAACTCTTTT.

This clone was detected a few times. The chain employs TRBV11-3 and TRBJ2-1; TRBD2 might be the D (5 bases). Germline CDR1 and CDR2: SGHNT and YENEEA. Deletions cut 5 bases from V and 4 bases from J, with 6 bases between. The CDR3 consists of 12 residues. CDR3: CASSGSYNEQFF. For the CDR3, the DNA is TGTGCCAGCAGCGGGAGTTACAATGAGCAGTTCTTC.

This chain joins TRBV7-6 and TRBJ2-5, with 10 bases lining up with TRBD2. Germline CDR1 SGHVS, CDR2 FNYEAQ. Losses at the gene ends were 5 bases for V and 5 bases for J; bases not matched to a gene: 5. The length of the CDR3 is 14 residues. CDR3 in DNA: TGTGCCAGCAGCCCCAGCGGGAGGGCGGAGACCCAGTACTTC. This encodes CASSPSGRAETQYF.

This clone was counted a few times. The chain employs TRBV2 and TRBJ1-3; D gene uncertain. CDR1 is SNHLY, CDR2 FYNNEI, per germline. Trimming shortened V by 4 bases and J by 0 bases, and 7 bases separated the two germline ends. The CDR3 runs to 14 residues. CDR3 residues: CASSVSVSGNTIYF. The CDR3, as DNA: TGTGCCAGCAGTGTGTCTGTCTCTGGAAACACCATATATTTT.

This chain links TRBV7-3 with TRBJ2-7, with 11 bases lining up with TRBD2. With 4 bases clipped from V and 3 bases from J, the junction kept 11 bases outside the gene matches. This CDR3 comprises 17 residues. Germline V gene sequence: CDR1 SGHTA, CDR2 FQGTGA. The CDR3 here is CASSSSSGRLRNYEQYF. The CDR3 DNA sequence: TGTGCCAGCAGCTCATCTAGCGGGAGGCTTAGGAACTACGAGCAGTACTTC. The whole variable domain, filled in from reference TRBV7-3 and TRBJ2-7, reads GAGVSQTPSNKVTEKGKYVELRCDPISGHTALYWYRQSLGQGPEFLIYFQGTGAADDSGLPNDRFFAVRPEGSVSTLKIQRTERGDSAVYLCASSSSSGRLRNYEQYFGPGTRLTVT.

The chain couples TRBV10-3 to TRBJ2-5; 11 nucleotides agree with TRBD2. The J call is doubtful: the DNA matches TRBJ2-7 better. Germline V gene sequence: CDR1 ENHRY, CDR2 SYGVKD. The CDR3 contains 13 residues. The CDR3: CASGTSGSYEQYF. The CDR3 DNA sequence: TGTGCCAGCGGGACTAGCGGATCCTACGAGCAGTACTTC.

The chain uses TRBV6-5 and TRBJ1-2; no firm D call. Germline assignment: CDR1 MNHEY and CDR2 SVGAGI. V was pared by 5 bases and J by 7 bases, with 14 bases between. This CDR3 is 13 amino acids long. CDR3 in DNA: TGTGCCAGCAGTCTCGACGGAGCGGCTGGCTACACCTTC. It yields the protein CASSLDGAAGYTF.

V usage is TRBV11-3 and J usage is TRBJ2-7; 7 nucleotides align to TRBD1. The J segment lost 6 bases and the V segment lost 0 bases, leaving 5 bases of the junction unmatched. Germline loops: CDR1 SGHNT, CDR2 YENEEA. The CDR3 spans 14 residues. In DNA form, the CDR3 reads TGTGCCAGCAGCTTAGAGTTACAGGGGATCGAGCAGTACTTC. Its protein is CASSLELQGIEQYF. Supplemented by reference TRBV11-3 and TRBJ2-7, the full variable domain reads EAGVVQSPRYKIIEKKQPVAFWCNPISGHNTLYWYLQNLGQGPELLIRYENEEAVDDSQLPKDRFSAERLKGVDSTLKIQPAELGDSAVYLCASSLELQGIEQYFGPGTRLTVT.

CDR3 in amino acids: CASSLGRGRSRTDTQYF. For the CDR3, the DNA is TGTGCCAGCAGCTTAGGTAGGGGCCGGTCTCGCACAGATACGCAGTATTTT. The rearrangement uses TRBV7-8 and TRBJ2-3, with a weak D call TRBD1 (5 bases). V was pared by 1 base and J by 1 base, with 15 bases between. CDR1 SGHVS and CDR2 FQNEAQ come from the germline V gene. The CDR3 covers 17 residues. Using reference TRBV7-8 and TRBJ2-3 for the parts outside the CDR3, the full variable domain is GAGVSQSPRYKVAKRGQDVALRCDPISGHVSLFWYQQALGQGPEFLTYFQNEAQLDKSGLPSDRFFAERPEGSVSTLKIQRTQQEDSAVYLCASSLGRGRSRTDTQYFGPGTRLTVL.

The chain recombines TRBV27 with TRBJ2-7; 7 positions match TRBD2. CDR3 length: 15 amino acids. The germline CDR1 and CDR2 sequences are MNHEY and SMNVEV (reference sequence). The V segment lost 1 base and the J segment 2 bases; nucleotides outside the gene matches: 5. The CDR3 here is CASSLYPAGTYEQYF. The CDR3 coding sequence is TGTGCCAGCAGTTTATACCCAGCGGGGACCTACGAGCAGTACTTC.

The V and J genes are TRBV5-1 and TRBJ1-1; tentative D call: TRBD1 (6 bases). Per germline, CDR1 SGHRS and CDR2 YFSETQ. V was clipped by 3 bases and J by 0 bases, with 15 bases between them. CDR3 length: 16 amino acids. The DNA for the CDR3 is TGCGCCAGCAGCTCCGTGACAGGTACAATGAACACTGAAGCTTTCTTT. Translation: CASSSVTGTMNTEAFF.

This chain joins TRBV6-5 and TRBJ2-2, with TRBD1 matching 7 bases. CDR3 length equals 15 residues. CDR1 is MNHEY and CDR2 is SVGAGI in the germline V gene. V shed 8 bases and J 4 bases; nucleotides not matched to a gene: 10. CDR3 bases: TGTGCCAGCCGTCTCTTGGACAGGAGCACCGGGGAGCTGTTTTTT. As protein: CASRLLDRSTGELFF.